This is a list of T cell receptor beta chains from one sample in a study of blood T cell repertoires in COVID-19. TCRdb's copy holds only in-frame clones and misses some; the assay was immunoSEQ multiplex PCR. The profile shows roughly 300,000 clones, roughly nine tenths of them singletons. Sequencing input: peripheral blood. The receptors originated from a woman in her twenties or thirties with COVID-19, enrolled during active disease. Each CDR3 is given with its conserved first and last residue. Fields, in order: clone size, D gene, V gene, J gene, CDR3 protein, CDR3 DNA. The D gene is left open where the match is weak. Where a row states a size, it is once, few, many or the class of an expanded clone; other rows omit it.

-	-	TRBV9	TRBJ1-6	CASSVTVLDSPLHF	TGTGCCAGCAGCGTGACAGTTTTGGATTCACCCCTCCACTTT
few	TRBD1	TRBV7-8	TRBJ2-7	CASSWGPGQGIYEQYF	TGTGCCAGCAGCTGGGGTCCGGGACAGGGCATCTACGAGCAGTACTTC
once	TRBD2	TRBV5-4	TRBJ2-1	CASLLAGSNEQFF	TGTGCCAGCCTCCTAGCGGGCAGTAATGAGCAGTTCTTC
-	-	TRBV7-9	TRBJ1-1	CASSIKNTEAFF	TGTGCCAGCAGCATAAAGAACACTGAAGCTTTCTTT
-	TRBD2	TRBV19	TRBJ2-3	CASSIDLQRGANTQYF	TGTGCCAGTAGTATAGATCTCCAGCGGGGGGCTAATACGCAGTATTTT
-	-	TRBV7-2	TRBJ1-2	CASSLVGRSYGYTF	TGTGCCAGCAGCTTAGTCGGGAGGAGTTATGGCTACACCTTC
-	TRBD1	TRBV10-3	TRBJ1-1	CAISEHRGRGRAEAFF	TGTGCCATCAGCGAACACAGGGGGCGCGGCCGGGCTGAAGCTTTCTTT
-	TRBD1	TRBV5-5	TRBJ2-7	CASSPAGTGRTYEQYF	TGTGCCAGCAGCCCAGCCGGGACAGGGAGAACGTACGAGCAGTACTTC
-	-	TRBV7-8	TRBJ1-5	CASSLGPHRASNQPQHF	TGTGCCAGCAGCTTAGGGCCCCACAGGGCGAGCAATCAGCCCCAGCATTTT
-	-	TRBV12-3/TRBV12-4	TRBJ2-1	CASGQGSEQFF	TGTGCCAGCGGCCAGGGGAGTGAGCAGTTCTTC
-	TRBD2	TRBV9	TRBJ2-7	CASSVEGDSGGRYEQYF	TGTGCCAGCAGCGTAGAAGGAGATAGCGGGGGCAGATACGAGCAGTACTTC
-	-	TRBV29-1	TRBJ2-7	CSGGGQVVNEQYF	TGCAGCGGGGGGGGACAGGTAGTCAACGAGCAGTACTTC
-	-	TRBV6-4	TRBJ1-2	CASSDGGDLSGYTF	TGTGCCAGCAGTGACGGCGGGGATCTGTCTGGCTACACCTTC
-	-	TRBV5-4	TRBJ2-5	CASSLDRPQETQYF	TGTGCCAGCAGCTTGGACAGACCGCAAGAGACCCAGTACTTC
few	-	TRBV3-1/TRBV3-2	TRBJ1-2	CASSRLHEEGYTF	TGTGCCAGCAGCCGCCTCCACGAGGAGGGCTACACCTTC
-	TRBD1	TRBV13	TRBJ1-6	CASSLGQGGSPLHF	TGTGCCAGCAGCCTGGGCCAGGGGGGTTCACCCCTCCACTTT
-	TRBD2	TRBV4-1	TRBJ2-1	CASSQPGGGDNEQFF	TGCGCCAGCAGCCAACCTGGCGGGGGGGACAATGAGCAGTTCTTC
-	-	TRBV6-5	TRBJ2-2	CASSLSNTGELFF	TGTGCCAGCAGTTTATCTAACACCGGGGAGCTGTTTTTT
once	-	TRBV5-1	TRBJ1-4	CASSFGETLNEKLFF	TGCGCCAGCAGCTTTGGAGAAACTCTTAATGAAAAACTGTTTTTT
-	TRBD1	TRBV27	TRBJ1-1	CASSYDRAGTEAFF	TGTGCCAGCAGCTATGACAGGGCCGGCACTGAAGCTTTCTTT
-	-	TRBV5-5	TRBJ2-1	CASSFTPNEQFF	TGTGCCAGCAGCTTTACTCCCAATGAGCAGTTCTTC
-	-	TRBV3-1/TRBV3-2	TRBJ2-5	CASREQEGATQETQYF	TGTGCCAGCAGGGAACAGGAGGGCGCTACCCAAGAGACCCAGTACTTC
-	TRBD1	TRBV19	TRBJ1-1	CASSRGQGTEAFF	TGTGCCAGTAGTAGGGGACAGGGAACTGAAGCTTTCTTT
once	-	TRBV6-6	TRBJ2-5	CASRVDIGSETQYF	TGTGCCAGCAGGGTAGATATCGGGTCAGAGACCCAGTACTTC
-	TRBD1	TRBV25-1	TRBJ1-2	CASSESGTGRIYGYTF	TGTGCCAGCAGTGAATCTGGGACAGGGAGGATCTATGGCTACACCTTC
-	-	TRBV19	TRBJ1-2	CASSIDPWRDYGYTF	TGTGCCAGTAGTATAGATCCCTGGCGGGACTATGGCTACACCTTC
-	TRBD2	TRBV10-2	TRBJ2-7	CASIGTSLHEQYF	TGCGCCAGCATTGGGACTAGTTTACACGAGCAGTACTTC
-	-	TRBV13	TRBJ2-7	CASSLSRGSEQYF	TGTGCCAGCAGCTTAAGCAGGGGTTCCGAGCAGTACTTC
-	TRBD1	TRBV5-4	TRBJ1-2	CASSLGGTEYGYTF	TGTGCCAGCAGCTTGGGCGGGACAGAGTATGGCTACACCTTC
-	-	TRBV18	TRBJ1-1	CASSPMATRNTEAFF	TGTGCCAGCTCACCAATGGCCACCAGGAACACTGAAGCTTTCTTT